The rows below give T cell receptor beta chains drawn from one sample of a study of T cells in Graves' hyperthyroidism and ophthalmopathy. In TCRdb, the multiplex PCR reads were re-called with MiXCR into one record per CDR3 protein. The sample lists over 120,000 distinct CDR3 sequences, more than 20% seen once, with 60% to 70% in the top ten. Sequenced material: blood. The receptors were sampled from a woman aged 45 to 65 with Graves' hyperthyroidism that later progressed to Graves' ophthalmopathy. Both conserved end residues are part of each CDR3. Each record gives: V gene, CDR3 length, D gene, J gene, clone size, CDR3 protein, CDR3 DNA. The D gene is left open where the match is weak. Clone size appears in some rows only: once, few, many, or a class for an expanded clone.

TRBV19	15	NA	TRBJ2-7	NA	CASSPGSGGSYEQYF	TGTGCCAGTAGTCCCGGTTCGGGCGGCTCCTACGAGCAGTACTTC
TRBV24-1	12	NA	TRBJ1-2	NA	CATSSSLGGYTF	TGTGCCACCAGTAGTTCTCTCGGCGGCTACACCTTC
TRBV6-1	13	TRBD1	TRBJ2-1	NA	CASSVIQGREQLF	TGTGCCAGCAGTGTCATACAGGGGAGAGAGCAGCTCTTC
TRBV20-1	15	NA	TRBJ1-5	NA	CSARGRSWYDQPQHF	TGCAGTGCTAGGGGGCGCTCTTGGTACGATCAGCCCCAGCATTTT
TRBV2	14	TRBD2	TRBJ2-3	many	CASNPTSATDTQYF	TGTGCCAGCAATCCCACTAGCGCCACAGATACGCAGTATTTT
TRBV6-5	16	NA	TRBJ2-7	NA	CASSYSNYQGDYEQYF	TGTGCCAGCAGTTACTCGAACTACCAAGGGGACTACGAGCAGTACTTC
TRBV7-3	15	TRBD2	TRBJ2-2	many	CASSLTSANTGELFF	TGTGCCAGCAGCTTGACTAGCGCGAACACCGGGGAGCTGTTTTTT
TRBV5-1	13	TRBD2	TRBJ2-5	many	CATRLAGQETQYF	TGCGCCACCCGACTAGCGGGGCAAGAGACCCAGTACTTC
TRBV5-1	14	TRBD1	TRBJ1-5	NA	CASSAGQGTQPQHF	TGCGCCAGCAGCGCGGGACAGGGAACGCAGCCCCAGCATTTT
TRBV5-1	15	NA	TRBJ2-7	many	CASSLDPGVGAEQYF	TGCGCCAGCAGCTTGGATCCGGGAGTGGGGGCCGAGCAGTACTTC
TRBV2	17	TRBD2	TRBJ2-7	NA	CASSGGTASGRYNGQYF	TGTGCCAGCAGTGGGGGGACAGCTAGCGGGAGATACAATGGGCAGTACTTC
TRBV6-1	12	NA	TRBJ1-5	many	CASSDGRQPQHF	TGTGCCAGCAGTGATGGTAGACAGCCCCAGCATTTT
TRBV19	13	TRBD1	TRBJ2-1	many	CATVGQIYNEQFF	TGTGCCACCGTGGGACAGATCTACAATGAGCAGTTCTTC
TRBV7-6	15	NA	TRBJ1-2	few	CASSLVAAPDYGYTF	TGTGCCAGCAGCTTAGTTGCCGCTCCAGACTATGGCTACACCTTC
TRBV20-1	15	TRBD2	TRBJ2-1	many	CSARRLAILWDEQFF	TGCAGTGCTAGACGACTAGCGATCCTGTGGGATGAGCAGTTCTTC
TRBV4-1	16	NA	TRBJ1-1	few	CASSQAKGYANTEAFF	TGCGCCAGCAGCCAAGCTAAGGGGTATGCGAACACTGAAGCTTTCTTT
TRBV6-2/TRBV6-3	17	NA	TRBJ1-4	many	CASSYSVVQATNEKLFF	TGTGCCAGCAGTTACTCGGTGGTACAGGCGACTAATGAAAAACTGTTTTTT
TRBV12-3/TRBV12-4	16	NA	TRBJ2-2	many	CASSEEGRGYTGELFF	TGTGCCAGCAGCGAAGAGGGTAGGGGATACACCGGGGAGCTGTTTTTT
TRBV7-9	17	NA	TRBJ2-3	many	CASSLLGPTGGTDTQYF	TGTGCCAGCAGCTTACTTGGGCCAACTGGGGGCACAGATACGCAGTATTTT
TRBV11-3	15	TRBD2	TRBJ2-3	many	CASSLDGTTKDTQYF	TGTGCCAGCAGCTTAGACGGGACTACAAAAGATACGCAGTATTTT
TRBV20-1	16	NA	TRBJ2-3	many	CSARDKSPSSLDTQYF	TGCAGTGCTAGAGATAAATCGCCTAGTAGTTTGGATACGCAGTATTTT
TRBV5-6	13	NA	TRBJ1-2	few	CASSTRVGDGYTF	TGTGCCAGCAGCACTAGGGTTGGGGATGGCTACACCTTC
TRBV6-1	14	NA	TRBJ1-1	medium-sized	CASTAFGLNTEAFF	TGTGCCAGCACTGCCTTTGGGCTCAACACTGAAGCTTTCTTT
TRBV15	14	TRBD1	TRBJ2-4	NA	CATSAGQGGDIQYF	TGTGCCACCAGCGCAGGACAGGGGGGAGACATTCAGTACTTC
TRBV14	16	NA	TRBJ1-1	few	CASSQFGRARDTEAFF	TGTGCCAGCAGCCAGTTCGGGAGGGCGCGGGACACTGAAGCTTTCTTT
TRBV12-3/TRBV12-4	16	TRBD2	TRBJ2-7	NA	CASSLTLAGLMNEQYF	TGTGCCAGCAGTCTCACACTAGCGGGGTTAATGAACGAGCAGTACTTC
TRBV6-5	16	TRBD2	TRBJ2-7	many	CASSYVPLADPYEQYF	TGTGCCAGCAGTTACGTTCCCCTAGCGGATCCCTACGAGCAGTACTTC
TRBV6-1	16	TRBD1	TRBJ2-3	many	CASSVRPGQSTDTQYF	TGTGCCAGCAGTGTAAGACCGGGACAGAGCACAGATACGCAGTATTTT
TRBV19	16	TRBD1	TRBJ1-2	few	CASSISFGQAASGYTF	TGTGCCAGTAGTATCTCCTTCGGACAGGCTGCGAGTGGCTACACCTTC
TRBV7-9	15	NA	TRBJ2-2	few	CASSLGGKPTGELFF	TGTGCCAGCAGCTTAGGCGGGAAACCCACCGGGGAGCTGTTTTTT
TRBV5-1	18	TRBD2	TRBJ2-1	many	CASSWRLAGVTSYNEQFF	TGCGCCAGCAGCTGGCGCCTAGCGGGAGTTACGTCCTACAATGAGCAGTTCTTC
TRBV11-2	13	NA	TRBJ1-1	many	CASHVRGGTEAFF	TGTGCCAGCCACGTTCGGGGGGGCACTGAAGCTTTCTTT
TRBV15	15	TRBD2	TRBJ2-1	many	CATSGGTSGYNEQFF	TGTGCCACCAGCGGAGGGACTAGCGGGTACAATGAGCAGTTCTTC
TRBV6-1	14	NA	TRBJ2-6	few	CASTQGSGANVLTF	TGTGCCAGCACCCAGGGTTCTGGGGCCAACGTCCTGACTTTC
TRBV20-1	15	NA	TRBJ1-3	many	CSAREDVYSGNTIYF	TGCAGTGCTAGGGAGGACGTATACTCTGGAAACACCATATATTTT
TRBV30	13	TRBD1	TRBJ1-2	NA	CAWSGTGAGGYTF	TGTGCCTGGAGTGGGACAGGGGCGGGTGGCTACACCTTC
TRBV29-1	12	NA	TRBJ1-2	many	CSVGQPNYGYTF	TGCAGCGTCGGACAGCCCAACTATGGCTACACCTTC
TRBV10-3	18	TRBD2	TRBJ2-1	many	CAISEGTSGRASYNEQFF	TGTGCCATCAGTGAAGGGACTAGCGGGAGGGCCTCCTACAATGAGCAGTTCTTC
TRBV7-9	16	NA	TRBJ1-3	NA	CASSPDGFISGNTIYF	TGTGCCAGCAGCCCGGACGGCTTCATCTCTGGAAACACCATATATTTT
TRBV18	14	NA	TRBJ1-1	many	CASSPSTPNTEAFF	TGTGCCAGCTCACCATCCACTCCGAACACTGAAGCTTTCTTT
TRBV15	14	NA	TRBJ1-3	many	CATSGTGPGNTIYF	TGTGCCACCAGCGGGACGGGACCTGGAAACACCATATATTTT
TRBV20-1	15	TRBD1	TRBJ1-2	many	CSAQNRDSLPYGYTF	TGCAGTGCTCAAAACCGGGACAGCCTACCTTATGGCTACACCTTC
TRBV12-3/TRBV12-4	15	TRBD2	TRBJ2-1	many	CASSLTSGSMYEQFF	TGTGCCAGCAGTCTTACTAGCGGGAGTATGTATGAGCAGTTCTTC
TRBV20-1	15	NA	TRBJ1-2	NA	CSASPFGGSNYGYTF	TGCAGTGCTAGTCCCTTTGGGGGGTCGAACTATGGCTACACCTTC
TRBV28	15	TRBD1	TRBJ1-2	many	CASSLGSDRGYGYTF	TGTGCCAGCAGTTTAGGTTCGGACAGGGGTTATGGCTACACCTTC
TRBV29-1	16	TRBD2	TRBJ2-1	few	CSVEGRWLAGYNEQFF	TGCAGCGTTGAGGGGCGATGGCTAGCGGGCTACAATGAGCAGTTCTTC
TRBV27	15	TRBD1	TRBJ2-7	many	CASSPTPGTASEQYF	TGTGCCAGCAGCCCCACCCCCGGGACAGCCTCTGAGCAGTACTTC
TRBV9	16	TRBD2	TRBJ2-5	NA	CASSVASGRQQETQYF	TGTGCCAGCAGCGTAGCTAGCGGGAGACAGCAAGAGACCCAGTACTTC
TRBV6-2/TRBV6-3	13	NA	TRBJ1-3	many	CASSSISGNTIYF	TGTGCCAGCAGTTCCATTTCTGGAAACACCATATATTTT
TRBV5-6	16	NA	TRBJ2-7	NA	CASSFNRGTSQIGQYF	TGTGCCAGCAGCTTCAACAGGGGGACTAGCCAAATCGGGCAGTACTTC
TRBV4-1	15	TRBD1	TRBJ1-4	NA	CASSQTGAGSEKLFF	TGCGCCAGCAGTCAGACAGGGGCGGGGAGCGAAAAACTGTTTTTT